This TCR beta chain came from a study of cytomegalovirus exposure and HLA in healthy donors. Study-wide context: An analysis done earlier identified approximately 120 million unique TCR beta sequences from roughly 190 million T cells. Researchers found that more than 70% of about 400 genotyped donors fell within the Caucasian-associated ancestry cluster. The study's findings and limits: Earlier analysis looked at TCR beta V segments, and most were productive about 87% or about 30% of the time.

The CDR3 consists of 11 residues. Germline CDR1 and CDR2: MNHNS and SASEGT. This clone was seen just once. Its antigen is unidentified. At one end the junction does not follow the germline gene, possibly because of a read error. The PCR used 60 Vbeta and 13 Jbeta primers. Clones were sequenced by immunoSEQ multiplex PCR, and TCRdb holds only the in-frame ones, with some missing. The profile shows 100,000 to 150,000 clones, more than 65% of them singletons. Sequenced material: PBMCs. This sequence originates from a woman between 55 and 75 years old in good health and CMV-seropositive. V is TRBV6-1 and J is TRBJ2-1; D perhaps matches TRBD2 (6 bases). CDR3 residues: CASSDLPGAVF. CDR3 bases: TGTGCCAGCAGTGATCTCCCGGGAGCTGTCTTC.